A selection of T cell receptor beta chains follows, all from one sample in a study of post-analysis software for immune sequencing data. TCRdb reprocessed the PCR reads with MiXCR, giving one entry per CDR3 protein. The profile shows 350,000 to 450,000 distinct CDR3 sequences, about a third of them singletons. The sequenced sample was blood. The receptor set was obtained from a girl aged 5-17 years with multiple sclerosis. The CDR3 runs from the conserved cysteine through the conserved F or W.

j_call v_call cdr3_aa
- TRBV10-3 CAIGTGAGEQYF
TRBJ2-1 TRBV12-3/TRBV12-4 CASSYLTGPGYNEQFF
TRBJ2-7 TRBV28 CTSSLGTSADEQYF
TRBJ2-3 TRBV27 CASSLYSGHTDTQYF
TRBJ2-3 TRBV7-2 CASSLDSGGTDTQYF
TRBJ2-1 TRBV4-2 CASSASRYWDNEQFF
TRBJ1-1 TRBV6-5 CASKLQGTMNTEAFF
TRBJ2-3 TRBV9 CASSVDADTQYF
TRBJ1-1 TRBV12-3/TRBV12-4 CASSEGQNTEAFF
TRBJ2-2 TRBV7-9 CASSSSDTGELFF
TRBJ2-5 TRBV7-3 CASSLRGTGEETQYF
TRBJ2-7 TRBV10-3 CAISSISAVTVVRSYEQYF
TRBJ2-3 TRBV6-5 CASSYPFRGAAPTDTQYF
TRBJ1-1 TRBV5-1 CASSPMGNTEAFF
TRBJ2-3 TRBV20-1 CSAKNSGGRKDTQYF
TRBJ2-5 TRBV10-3 CAISRRDTQETQYF
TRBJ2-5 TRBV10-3 CAISDRGWETQYF
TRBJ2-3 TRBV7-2 CASVDRGYTDTQYF
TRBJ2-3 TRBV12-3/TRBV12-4 CASSLVGVVDTQYF
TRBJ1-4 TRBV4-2 CASSSGHRPEELFF
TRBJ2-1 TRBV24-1 CATSVGPWNEQFF
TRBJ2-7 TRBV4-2 CASSQVEAYEQYF
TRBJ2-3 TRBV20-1 CSARDPAGATDTQYF
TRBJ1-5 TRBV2 CASSTRTGNQPQHF
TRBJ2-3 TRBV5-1 CASSRTTRTDTQYF
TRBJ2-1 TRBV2 CASRAGTSGGDYNEQFF
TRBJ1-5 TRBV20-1 CSATGLGNQPQHF
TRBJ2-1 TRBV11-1 CASSLARGGASDEQFF
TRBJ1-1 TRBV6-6 CASSRQDRRTEAFF
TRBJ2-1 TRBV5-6 CASSHMRLAGGFNEQFF
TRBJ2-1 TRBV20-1 CSALGGGSYNEQFF
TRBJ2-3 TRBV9 CASSVATGRATDTQYF
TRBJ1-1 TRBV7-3 CASSIGVDTEAFF
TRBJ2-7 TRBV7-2 CASSQNGLAGALTYEQYF
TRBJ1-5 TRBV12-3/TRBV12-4 CASRSGDQPQHF
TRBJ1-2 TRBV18 CASSPSTGTPVPGYTF
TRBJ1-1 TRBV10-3 CAISRGSDTEAFF
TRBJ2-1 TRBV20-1 CSAIPGITYNEQFF
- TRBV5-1 CASSNAQGLAYEQYF
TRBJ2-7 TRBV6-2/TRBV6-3 CASSYPGQVYEQYF
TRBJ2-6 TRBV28 CASSLFRGPGANVLTF
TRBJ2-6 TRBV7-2 CACSPSSGANVLTF
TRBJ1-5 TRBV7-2 CASALGRNNQPQHF
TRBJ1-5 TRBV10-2 CASSGGFSNQPQHF
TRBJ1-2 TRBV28 CASSSPGGQGSYTF
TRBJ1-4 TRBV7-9 CASSFGQARLVVKEKLFF
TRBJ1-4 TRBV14 CASSPQGGLNEKLFF
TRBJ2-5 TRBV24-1 CATSGNLNEQYF
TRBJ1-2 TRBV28 CASSSGQGTNGYTF
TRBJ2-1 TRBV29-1 CSVEELAGGYNEQFF
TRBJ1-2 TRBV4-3 CASSQDRSGNGYTF
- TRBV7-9 CASSPTPTGDPSDEQYF
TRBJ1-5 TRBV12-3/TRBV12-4 CASSSRPGQPQHF
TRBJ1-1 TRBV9 CASSVGVSLSVNTEAFF
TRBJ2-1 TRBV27 CASSSPTGVLVNEQFF